The 21 T cell receptor beta chains listed next were all sequenced from one sample in a study of shared clonotypes between healthy human individuals. The method was immunoSEQ multiplex PCR; TCRdb's version includes in-frame clones alone and lacks a portion of them. The table includes roughly 2,300,000 clones, less than 95% detected once. The sample consisted of naive CD4+ T cells from PBMCs. The subset was: CD45RA+ positively selected. These receptors were taken from a man aged 18 to 35 in good health. Some clones in this sample may be carry-over from other donors' samples.

The CDR3 reads CSVHTSTGELFF. CDR3 bases: TGCAGCGTTCACACCTCCACCGGGGAGCTGTTTTTT. The chain links TRBV29-1 to TRBJ2-2; D unresolved. V was pared by 5 bases and J by 4 bases, with 8 bases between. The CDR3 is 12 amino acids. CDR1 SQVTM and CDR2 ANQGSEA come from the germline V gene.

This clone was recorded only once. This chain joins TRBV1 and TRBJ2-7; whether TRBD2, the table's D call, matches the DNA was not checked. TRBV1 is a listed pseudogene. The CDR3 is 15 residues long. The CDR3, as DNA: TGCACCAGCACCCCGAGTCGCGGCAACTCCTACGAGCAGTACTTC. Translated: CTSTPSRGNSYEQYF.

This sequence joins TRBV9 and TRBJ2-2, with unresolved D. The CDR3 runs to 14 residues. Trimming removed 1 base at V and 6 bases at J, with 10 bases between. CDR1 SGDLS and CDR2 YYNGEE come from the germline V gene. The CDR3 DNA follows: TGTGCCAGCAGCGTAAAGAGCCCTCCCGGGGAGCTGTTTTTT. It specifies CASSVKSPPGELFF.

The V gene is TRBV5-1, the J gene TRBJ2-3; tentative D call: TRBD2 (6 bases). Trimming left V 5 bases short and J 4 bases short, with 17 bases between. The CDR3 contains 15 residues. The V gene's germline CDR1 is SGHRS and CDR2 YFSETQ. The CDR3 sequence: CASSSGLQWPDTQYF. CDR3 sequence (DNA): TGCGCCAGCAGTTCGGGACTCCAGTGGCCAGATACGCAGTATTTT.

The V call is TRBV18, the J call TRBJ1-2, with D possibly TRBD1 on 5 matching bases. V was pared by 5 bases and J by 8 bases, with 21 bases between. From germline, CDR1 is KGHSH and CDR2 LQKENI. The CDR3 is made up of 15 amino acids. The CDR3 DNA reads as TGTGCCAGCTCAGCCCAGGGTGAGATCTTCGGAGGCTACACCTTC. It is translated as CASSAQGEIFGGYTF.

Concerning this clone: Different DNA sequences within this sample yield the same CDR3. This chain joins TRBV28 and TRBJ1-5; a weak D match, TRBD1 (5 bases). Germline-derived CDR1 and CDR2 are MDHEN and SYDVKM. The V end lost 5 bases, the J end lost 3 bases, and 11 bases lay between the germline ends. This CDR3 spans 14 amino acids. In DNA form, the CDR3 reads TGTGCCAGCAGTCCTAGACAGTACAATCAGCCCCAGCATTTT. Its translation: CASSPRQYNQPQHF.

The gene calls are TRBV5-1 and TRBJ1-1; TRBD1 agrees at 7 bases. The CDR3 is 13 amino acids. The V gene's germline CDR1 is SGHRS and CDR2 YFSETQ. Trimming removed 4 bases from V and 7 bases from J; junction bases left unmatched: 7. This CDR3 is CASSPGQVREAFF. CDR3 sequence (DNA): TGCGCCAGCAGCCCAGGACAGGTGCGTGAAGCTTTCTTT.

The chain's CDR3 is CASSMGLAGGPSYEQYF. For the CDR3, the DNA is TGCGCCAGCAGCATGGGACTAGCGGGAGGGCCATCCTACGAGCAGTACTTC. The chain is built from TRBV5-1 and TRBJ2-7, with TRBD2 matching 16 bases. This CDR3 region has 17 residues. Germline values: CDR1 SGHRS, CDR2 YFSETQ. V lost 4 bases and J lost 1; bases outside the gene matches: 5.

V is TRBV6-4 and J is TRBJ2-2; D might be TRBD1 (6 bases). The CDR3 totals 16 residues. V lost 0 bases and J 1 base, leaving 9 bases between the germline ends. Per germline, CDR1 MRHNA and CDR2 SNTAGT. CDR3 in DNA: TGTGCCAGCAGTGACTCGGGGACAAAGAACACCGGGGAGCTGTTTTTT. Protein sequence: CASSDSGTKNTGELFF.

The chain uses TRBV9 and TRBJ2-1; the D is unclear. Trimming took off 0 bases at V and 10 bases at J, with 14 bases between the two ends. This CDR3 has 14 residues. Germline loops: CDR1 SGDLS, CDR2 YYNGEE. CDR3 protein: CASSVVSRDGEQFF. DNA for the CDR3: TGTGCCAGCAGCGTAGTTAGTAGAGACGGCGAGCAGTTCTTC.

This chain uses TRBV14 with TRBJ1-1; the D is unclear. The CDR3 is 14 amino acids. The V and J ends lost 2 bases and 5 bases respectively, with 12 bases between them. CDR1 is SGHDN and CDR2 is FVKESK in the germline V gene. The CDR3 DNA sequence: TGTGCCAGCAGCCAACAAGTGAGTCGAACTGAAGCTTTCTTT. This codes for CASSQQVSRTEAFF. The full variable domain, in which reference TRBV14 and TRBJ1-1 provide the parts outside the CDR3, is EAGVTQFPSHSVIEKGQTVTLRCDPISGHDNLYWYRRVMGKEIKFLLHFVKESKQDESGMPNNRFLAERTGGTYSTLKVQPAELEDSGVYFCASSQQVSRTEAFFGQGTRLTVV.

CDR3 in amino acids: CASSEQGRTNEKLFF. For the CDR3, the DNA is TGTGCCAGCAGTGAACAGGGTAGAACTAATGAAAAACTGTTTTTT. The chain carries TRBV2 and TRBJ1-4; D may be TRBD1 (5 bases). The CDR3 covers 15 residues. The V and J ends lost 2 bases and 1 base respectively, with 8 bases between them. Germline values: CDR1 SNHLY, CDR2 FYNNEI. The full variable domain, in which reference TRBV2 and TRBJ1-4 provide the parts outside the CDR3, is EPEVTQTPSHQVTQMGQEVILRCVPISNHLYFYWYRQILGQKVEFLVSFYNNEISEKSEIFDDQFSVERPDGSNFTLKIRSTKLEDSAMYFCASSEQGRTNEKLFFGSGTQLSVL.

This chain links TRBV6-5 with TRBJ1-3; 8 nucleotides line up with TRBD1. The CDR3 has 16 amino acids. The trim removed 4 bases at V and 2 bases at J, leaving 7 bases unmatched. Germline V lookup: CDR1 MNHEY, CDR2 SVGAGI. CDR3 coding DNA: TGTGCCAGCAGTTTCTACAGGGGGGAGACTGGAAACACCATATATTTT. It yields the protein CASSFYRGETGNTIYF.

The J gene is TRBJ1-5, the V gene TRBV27, with 8 bases that match TRBD1. Germline assignment: CDR1 MNHEY and CDR2 SMNVEV (reference sequence). The CDR3 is 18 residues long. V trimming: 2 bases; J trimming: 3 bases; junction bases outside the gene matches: 12. The CDR3 bases are TGTGCCAGCAGTTTACGGCGGACAGGGAACGCATTCAATCAGCCCCAGCATTTT. This sequence encodes CASSLRRTGNAFNQPQHF.

The V call is TRBV5-1, the J call TRBJ1-2, with D tentatively TRBD1 (5 bases). CDR1 is SGHRS, CDR2 YFSETQ, per germline. V was trimmed by 0 bases and J by 6 bases, leaving 15 bases between them. The CDR3 spans 15 residues. This chain's CDR3 is CASSLGEGALDGYTF. The CDR3 bases are TGCGCCAGCAGCTTGGGGGAAGGGGCTCTGGATGGCTACACCTTC.

The rearrangement joins TRBV7-8 to TRBJ2-7; no firm D call. V was shortened by 1 base and J by 3 bases, with 7 bases between the two germline ends. This CDR3 has 13 residues. Germline V gives CDR1 SGHVS, CDR2 FQNEAQ. CDR3 coding DNA: TGTGCCAGCAGCTTAGGGGGTGACTACGAGCAGTACTTC. It codes for CASSLGGDYEQYF. Combining the CDR3 with reference TRBV7-8 and TRBJ2-7 gives the whole variable domain GAGVSQSPRYKVAKRGQDVALRCDPISGHVSLFWYQQALGQGPEFLTYFQNEAQLDKSGLPSDRFFAERPEGSVSTLKIQRTQQEDSAVYLCASSLGGDYEQYFGPGTRLTVT.

The chain employs TRBV30 and TRBJ2-1; TRBD2 matches at 7 bases. The CDR3 extends over 14 amino acids. Germline trimming cut 0 bases from V and 2 bases from J; bases unmatched to any gene: 1. Looked up from germline, CDR1 is GTSNPN and CDR2 is SVGIG (reference sequence). The CDR3 nucleotides are TGTGCCTGGAGTGTACTAGCGCCCTACAATGAGCAGTTCTTC. Encoded protein: CAWSVLAPYNEQFF.

This clone was seen only a few times. The rearrangement uses TRBV9 and TRBJ1-5; D perhaps matches TRBD1 (6 bases). Germline loops: CDR1 SGDLS, CDR2 YYNGEE. The V gene lost 4 bases and the J gene lost 4 bases, with 18 bases spanning the gap. CDR3 size: 16 residues. The CDR3 sequence is CASSSGETGLNQPQHF. In DNA form, the CDR3 reads TGTGCCAGCAGCTCAGGGGAGACAGGACTAAATCAGCCCCAGCATTTT.

The J gene is TRBJ2-7, the V gene TRBV9, with 11 positions matching TRBD2. V lost 2 bases, J lost 3 bases, and 7 bases stayed unmatched. The CDR3 loop spans 16 amino acids. Germline lookup yields CDR1 SGDLS and CDR2 YYNGEE. The CDR3 sequence is CASSVGGLAEIYEQYF. For the CDR3, the DNA is TGTGCCAGCAGCGTGGGGGGACTAGCGGAGATCTACGAGCAGTACTTC.

This clone was observed a few times. This chain uses TRBV14 with TRBJ1-1, with D maybe TRBD1 (5 bases). The CDR3 loop spans 15 amino acids. Trimming took 3 bases from V and 0 from J, leaving 11 bases between them. From germline, CDR1 is SGHDN and CDR2 FVKESK. Here the CDR3 DNA reads TGTGCCAGCAGCCACGGGGACGGATTGAACACTGAAGCTTTCTTT. Its translation: CASSHGDGLNTEAFF.

The chain combines TRBV7-9 with TRBJ2-2; no reliable D call. CDR1 is SEHNR and CDR2 is FQNEAQ in the germline V gene (reference sequence). The ends were cut back, 3 bases at V and 3 bases at J, with 5 bases in the middle. The CDR3 runs 13 residues. The chain's CDR3 is CASSLSYTGELFF. CDR3 bases: TGTGCCAGCAGCTTGAGTTACACCGGGGAGCTGTTTTTT.